The entry that follows covers one TCR beta chain sequence. Its matching antigen is unknown. This sample is part of a study of tumor-infiltrating lymphocytes in localized non-small cell lung cancer. Overall study findings and caveats: Tumors had more T cell infiltration than uninvolved lung, per TCRbeta sequencing and CD3 counts. Different pieces of the same tissue went to different assays, confounding technical variation with intratumor heterogeneity.

TCRdb's table, derived via immunoSEQ multiplex PCR, lists solely in-frame clones and lacks some. Of 25,000 or so clones in the sample, 69% were seen once. The sequenced sample was lung tumor tissue. The sequence came from a human donor with non-small cell lung cancer.

The CDR3 nucleotides read TGCAGCGCCGGGGTGGTAGCGGGAGTTAACGGGGAGCTGTTTTTT. This translates into CSAGVVAGVNGELFF. This chain connects TRBV29-1 to TRBJ2-2; 9 positions agree with TRBD2. The CDR3 runs 15 residues. V shed 7 bases, J shed 7 bases, and the junction held 13 bases outside the gene matches. CDR1 is SQVTM, CDR2 ANQGSEA, per germline.